This TCR beta chain comes out of a study of Graves' ophthalmopathy and Graves' hyperthyroidism (dated by TCRdb to the late 2010s). For the wider study: Peripheral blood samples were taken at the time of initial diagnosis, before any treatment was given. TCR beta repertoire signatures were used to distinguish Graves' ophthalmopathy from Graves' hyperthyroidism and to predict progression to ophthalmopathy. In total, 135 blood samples were TCR-sequenced: under 45 ophthalmopathy, some 75 hyperthyroidism and some 17 hyperthyroidism-to-ophthalmopathy patients. To explore V-J signatures distinguishing ophthalmopathy from hyperthyroidism, a discovery set of more than 95 patients (43 ophthalmopathy, roughly 55 stable hyperthyroidism) was enrolled. An independent validation cohort comprised 18 hyperthyroidism patients and about 16 patients who later progressed from hyperthyroidism to ophthalmopathy. In roughly 6 hyperthyroidism patients, the T-cell repertoires found in thyroid tissue were compared with those found in blood. Following sample collection, hyperthyroidism patients were given methimazole at a starting dose of 30 mg daily, and ophthalmopathy patients were given high-dose intravenous methylprednisolone. The approximately 100 discovery patients were divided at random into training and test sets in a 7:3 ratio.

For repertoire sequencing, the TCR beta CDR3 regions were amplified from RNA transcripts. The first round was an RT-PCR using HTBI primers with the Qiagen OneStep RT-PCR kit, and this first round was followed by a second-round multiplex PCR, then size selection and purification. Sequencing of the libraries was carried out on an Illumina HiSeq2000 in paired-end mode with 100 bp reads. Regarding the original processing steps: SOAPnuke was used for read processing, and reads with adapters, uncalled bases, a mean Phred below 15, or no exact constant-primer or identifier match were discarded. COPE v1.2.5 was used to merge high-quality paired reads. Clonotypes were defined as unique nucleotide sequences and were aligned to IMGT TRB V, D and J references using MiTCR v1.1. Analysis was restricted to V-J combinations with a frequency above 0.0001, which covered over 98% of repertoires. A TCR clonal expansion and chaos score per V-J combination was defined as the ratio of F50 clonal expansion to chaos observed in the TCRdist matrix. Features were reduced by Welch's t-statistics and random forest to over 10 V-J combinations, which fed a naive Bayes classifier. Thyroid-blood repertoire similarity was quantified with the Morisita-Horn index. Clones were called with MiXCR by TCRdb after fastp trimmed the public reads at Q25, and only in-frame beta chains were retained. Rows matching on CDR3 protein sequence are summarized as one entry with the most common DNA and genes. The V and J calls shown here were made by TCRdb, not taken from the authors' results. This sample gives about 620,000 distinct CDR3 sequences in total; over 20% of them show up just once. Approximately 7% of the sample rests with the top ten.

On this clonotype itself: Its cognate antigen has yet to be identified. No base qualities exist here, and no much larger clone lies one base off it.

Overall study outcomes, separate from this receptor: Most expanded thyroid clonotypes with frequency above 0.001 were also detected in blood, suggesting blood repertoires may reflect the thyroid immune response. In cross-validation, the 13-signature model distinguished ophthalmopathy from stable hyperthyroidism with 87.88% sensitivity and around 81% specificity, while in the test set the corresponding values were roughly 80% and 75%. In validation, the model predicted ophthalmopathy progression with over 60% sensitivity and 72.22% specificity; eleven to twelve predicted patients were CT-confirmed with GO in a median of approximately six months. No statistical method was used to predetermine the sample size, and group allocation was not hidden from the investigators.

Hyperthyroidism was defined as stable when no progression to ophthalmopathy occurred within 18 months of follow-up. Hyperthyroidism patients were newly diagnosed, were aged 18 to 65 years, and had a disease duration under 2 months. Patients were excluded if they had other autoimmune diseases, uncontrolled infections, pregnancy or lactation. Clinical symptoms, serum thyroxine, TRAb, thyroid ultrasound and orbital computed tomography formed the basis of the diagnosis. Ficoll-Paque density gradient centrifugation was used to isolate PBMCs from around 9.1 ml of fresh peripheral blood. Total RNA was extracted using Trizol reagent, and RNA quality was checked on an Agilent 2100 Bioanalyzer. According to the germline V gene, CDR1 reads MNHEY and CDR2 reads SVGEGT. V ends up 2 bases short and J 5 bases short, with an unmatched junction base count of 4. The CDR3, cysteine through phenylalanine, is 15 amino acids long. The entry retains the CDR3 DNA only, 45 bases that are in frame from base 1.

The origin of this receptor is a woman between 18 and 29 years old with stable Graves' hyperthyroidism. Some clones in this sample may be carry-over from other donors' samples. Donor details come from another sample of the same person, matched by shared clones. The chain uses TRBV6-2 or TRBV6-3 and TRBJ1-5, and 9 junction bases match TRBD1. Source material: peripheral blood. The CDR3 has the sequence CASSYGGQGYQPQHF. The nucleotides read TGTGCCAGCAGTTACGGGGGACAGGGCTATCAGCCCCAGCATTTT.